These 7 T cell receptor beta chains were sequenced from one sample in a study of T cells in Graves' hyperthyroidism and ophthalmopathy. TCR beta CDR3 regions were amplified from RNA. In the first-round RT-PCR of the TCR CDR3, the HTBI primer set was used. Using its own MiXCR run on the multiplex PCR reads, TCRdb lists one record per CDR3 protein. The profile covers around 540,000 distinct CDR3 sequences, with around 46% appearing a single time and 8.2% taken by the ten largest. The sample was peripheral blood or thyroid tissue (not recorded which). The receptor set was obtained from a woman in her late teens or twenties with Graves' hyperthyroidism.

The chain uses TRBV21-1 and TRBJ2-7; TRBD1, as called in the table, went unchecked against the DNA. TRBV21-1 is a recognized pseudogene. This CDR3 region has 16 residues. The CDR3 region has the DNA TGTGCCAGCAGCACTTGGACCGGGACAGGGTACTACGAGCAGTACTTC. This sequence encodes CASSTWTGTGYYEQYF.

V gene TRBV5-4 combines with J gene TRBJ2-7; D is tentatively TRBD1 or TRBD2 (5 bases each). Germline loops: CDR1 SGHNT, CDR2 YYREEE (reference sequence). This CDR3 has 15 residues. V gave up 0 bases and J gave up 0 bases, with 10 bases separating them. The CDR3 region is CASSLGGSFSYEQYF. Written as DNA, the CDR3 is TGTGCCAGCAGCTTGGGGGGGAGTTTCTCCTACGAGCAGTACTTC.

This clonotype was detected many times. The rearrangement uses TRBV2 and TRBJ2-2; 7 nucleotides align to TRBD2. V lost 7 bases to trimming and J lost 0 bases; unmatched junction nucleotides: 2. Germline V gene lookup returns CDR1 SNHLY and CDR2 FYNNEI. This CDR3 has 14 residues. The CDR3 spells CASISGANTGELFF. Written as DNA, the CDR3 is TGTGCCAGCATAAGCGGGGCGAACACCGGGGAGCTGTTTTTT. The whole variable domain, filled in from reference TRBV2 and TRBJ2-2, reads EPEVTQTPSHQVTQMGQEVILRCVPISNHLYFYWYRQILGQKVEFLVSFYNNEISEKSEIFDDQFSVERPDGSNFTLKIRSTKLEDSAMYFCASISGANTGELFFGEGSRLTVL.

Only a few counts were recorded for this clonotype. The V gene is TRBV7-9, the J gene TRBJ1-6; D is uncertain. V was pared by 5 bases and J by 5 bases, with 10 bases between. Germline loops: CDR1 SEHNR, CDR2 FQNEAQ (reference sequence). The CDR3 runs to 14 residues. CDR3 sequence reads: CASSPESHNSPLHF. CDR3 sequence (DNA): TGTGCCAGCAGCCCGGAATCCCATAATTCACCCCTCCACTTT.

The chain employs TRBV11-1 and TRBJ2-3; D is undetermined. The CDR3 consists of 13 residues. V was shortened by 5 bases and J by 6 bases, with 12 bases between the two germline ends. Germline lookup yields CDR1 SGHAT and CDR2 FQDESV (reference sequence). The CDR3 nucleotides are TGTGCCAGCAGCCCAGAAGGGTACGATACGCAGTATTTT. As protein: CASSPEGYDTQYF. The full variable domain, rest sourced from reference TRBV11-1 and TRBJ2-3, is EAEVAQSPRYKITEKSQAVAFWCDPISGHATLYWYRQILGQGPELLVQFQDESVVDDSQLPKDRFSAERLKGVDSTLKIQPAELGDSAMYLCASSPEGYDTQYFGPGTRLTVL.

This clonotype was seen many times. The chain joins TRBV7-3 to TRBJ2-2; no clear D gene. The CDR3 is 13 amino acids. Trimming removed 2 bases at V and 6 bases at J, with 7 bases between. Germline values: CDR1 SGHTA, CDR2 FQGTGA. The CDR3 coding sequence is TGTGCCAGCAGCTTAGATAGTCCCGGGGAGCTGTTTTTT. Amino acid sequence: CASSLDSPGELFF.

The CDR3 coding sequence is TGTGCCAGCAGCCCAACCGGGACATTGGAGACCCAGTACTTC. It specifies CASSPTGTLETQYF. The gene calls are TRBV7-3 and TRBJ2-5, with a weak D call TRBD1 (6 bases). V was cut by 5 bases and J by 5 bases, with 15 bases left in between. CDR1 SGHTA and CDR2 FQGTGA come from the germline V gene. CDR3 length equals 14 residues.